This entry lists 14 T cell receptor beta chains sequenced from one sample in a study of CD8 T cells in ankylosing spondylitis (dated by TCRdb to about 2017). The library was made by 5' RACE. The run used an Illumina HiSeq 2500. The public reads were reanalyzed by TCRdb: fastp trimming at Q25, MiXCR alignment, in-frame beta chains only. CDR3 protein sequences are deduplicated, and each keeps its most common genes and DNA. The sample data list approximately 100,000 distinct CDR3 sequences, and over 6.5% of these were observed just once. The ten largest clones add up to approximately 9.9% of the sample. The sequenced sample was blood, either unsorted or a sorted T cell fraction (not recorded which). These receptors were collected from a male donor with ankylosing spondylitis or in good health (not recorded which).

This clonotype has a count of ten or more. The chain couples TRBV7-2 to TRBJ2-7; maybe TRBD1 (6 bases). This CDR3 has 13 amino acids. V lost 2 bases, J lost 3 bases, and 8 bases lay in between. In germline, CDR1 is SGHTA, CDR2 FQGNSA. CDR3 nucleotides: TGTGCCAGCAGCTTAAGGACAGACTACGAGCAGTACTTC. This translates into CASSLRTDYEQYF.

Ten or more counts support this clonotype. The J gene is TRBJ2-6, the V gene TRBV20-1, with D tentatively TRBD1 (5 bases). This CDR3 contains 18 residues. Per germline, CDR1 DFQATT and CDR2 SNEGSKA (reference sequence). V gave up 6 bases and J gave up 0 bases, with 21 bases separating them. The CDR3 coding sequence is TGCAGTGCACTTTCGGAGTCAGGGTATAGCTCTGGGGCCAACGTCCTGACTTTC. Translated, it gives CSALSESGYSSGANVLTF.

Comments on this clonotype: Just one base apart from a much larger clone, this may be a read error. The chain employs TRBV12-2 and TRBJ2-2. TRBV12-2 is described as a pseudogene. The CDR3 extends over 12 amino acids. CDR3 region: CASRPFTGELVF. For the CDR3, the DNA is TGTGCAAGTCGCCCGTTTACCGGGGAGCTGGTTTTT.

This clonotype showed up many times. The rearrangement links TRBV5-4 to TRBJ2-1, with TRBD2 matching 8 bases. This CDR3 spans 15 amino acids. Germline V gene sequence: CDR1 SGHNT, CDR2 YYREEE (reference sequence). V dropped 0 bases and J dropped 3; count of bases not matched to a gene: 2. The CDR3 loop reads CASSLDSGVYNEQFF. CDR3 DNA sequence: TGTGCCAGCAGCTTGGATAGCGGGGTCTACAATGAGCAGTTCTTC.

Ten or more counts support this clonotype. The chain is built from TRBV20-1 and TRBJ1-6, with unresolved D. CDR3 length: 16 amino acids. The germline CDR1 and CDR2 sequences are DFQATT and SNEGSKA (reference sequence). V dropped 3 bases and J dropped 0 bases, with 12 bases sitting between them. The CDR3 nucleotides are TGCAGTGCTAGTAAGCCAACGAGCTCCTATAATTCACCCCTCCACTTT. Translating gives CSASKPTSSYNSPLHF.

The table lists this clonotype with many counts. The rearrangement links TRBV18 to TRBJ1-4, with D hard to call. With 3 bases removed from V and 6 bases from J, the gap between germline ends came to 5 bases. From germline, CDR1 is KGHSH and CDR2 LQKENI. The CDR3 contains 12 residues. The CDR3 sequence is CASSPKDEKLFF. The CDR3 bases are TGTGCCAGCTCACCGAAAGATGAAAAACTGTTTTTT.

A few counts support this clonotype. The chain employs TRBV20-1 and TRBJ2-5; the match to TRBD2 covers 9 bases. CDR1 and CDR2 from the germline V gene are DFQATT and SNEGSKA (reference sequence). The CDR3 length is 13 residues. The ends lost 3 bases at V and 4 bases at J; junction bases unmatched: 3. The CDR3 coding sequence is TGCAGTGCTAGGTCTAGCGGGGCAGAGACCCAGTACTTC. Protein product: CSARSSGAETQYF.

This clonotype was counted ten times or more. The CDR3 DNA sequence: TGTGCCAGCACGGAACTAGCCCGACCAGATACGCAGTATTTT. Its protein is CASTELARPDTQYF. The chain recombines TRBV2 with TRBJ2-3; D is perhaps TRBD2 (6 bases). Trimming cost V 7 bases and J 4 bases, with 15 bases left between them. Germline V gives CDR1 SNHLY, CDR2 FYNNEI. The CDR3 runs 14 residues.

This clonotype was found a few times. The chain is built from TRBV29-1 and TRBJ1-1; D might be TRBD1 (6 bases). This CDR3 has 12 amino acids. V was clipped by 2 bases and J by 6 bases, with 10 bases between them. Germline CDR1 SQVTM, CDR2 ANQGSEA. CDR3 in DNA: TGCAGCGTTGAACACCCAGGGGCTGAAGCTTTCTTT. Its protein is CSVEHPGAEAFF.

This clonotype was counted ten times or more. V and J are TRBV5-1 and TRBJ2-1, with D maybe TRBD2 (5 bases). In germline, CDR1 is SGHRS, CDR2 YFSETQ. The CDR3 runs 16 residues. V lost 2 bases and J 0 bases, leaving 12 bases between the germline ends. CDR3 region: CASSLERGGSYNEQFF. CDR3 DNA: TGCGCCAGCAGCTTAGAGCGCGGAGGCTCCTACAATGAGCAGTTCTTC.

Ten or more counts support this clonotype. The rearrangement uses TRBV29-1 and TRBJ2-1, with D possibly being TRBD1 (6 bases). CDR1 is SQVTM, CDR2 ANQGSEA, per germline. Trimming pared 7 bases from V and 1 base from J, leaving 14 bases between. The CDR3 is 14 residues long. The CDR3 sequence is CSAVDRRSYNEQFF. The CDR3 DNA is TGCAGCGCCGTCGACAGGAGGTCCTACAATGAGCAGTTCTTC.

This clonotype was recorded many times. This rearrangement joins TRBV5-6 to TRBJ2-5; 13 nucleotides line up with TRBD2. The CDR3 consists of 16 residues. Per the germline V gene, CDR1 is SGHDT and CDR2 is YYEEEE. V shed 2 bases, J shed 2 bases, and the junction held 3 bases outside the gene matches. The CDR3 region is CASSLLLAGGQETQYF. CDR3 in DNA: TGTGCCAGCAGCTTATTACTAGCGGGGGGGCAAGAGACCCAGTACTTC.

This clonotype turned up a few times. This chain joins TRBV12-3 or TRBV12-4 and TRBJ1-1, with D tentatively TRBD1 (6 bases). The CDR3 runs 14 residues. The V and J ends lost 6 bases and 0 bases respectively, with 11 bases between them. CDR3 sequence: CASRRTAMNTEAFF. The CDR3 DNA sequence: TGTGCCAGCAGACGGACAGCCATGAACACTGAAGCTTTCTTT.

This clonotype turned up a few times. An end of the junction does not agree with germline; a read error may underlie this. The J gene is TRBJ2-7, the V gene TRBV20-1; D gene unclear. This CDR3 region has 13 residues. Looked up from germline, CDR1 is DFQATT and CDR2 is SNEGSKA (reference sequence). The CDR3 DNA reads TGCAGTGCTAGATTGACGGAAACCTACGAGCGGTACTTC. Encoded protein: CSARLTETYERYF.